One and the same sample provided the 10 T cell receptor beta chains below, sequenced in a study of beta chain features in type 1 diabetes. What was sequenced were expressed TCRB transcripts, since all of the isolated RNA had been reverse transcribed. Clones were sequenced by immunoSEQ multiplex PCR, and TCRdb holds only the in-frame ones, with some missing. This table has under 800,000 clones, around a sixth appearing once. The sequenced sample was naive CD4+ T cells from blood. Receptors originate from a man younger than 30 in good health.

This chain joins TRBV18 and TRBJ1-6; 8 nucleotides agree with TRBD1. J lost 2 bases, V lost 3 bases, and 3 bases had no gene match. CDR3 length: 16 residues. CDR1 is KGHSH and CDR2 is LQKENI in the germline V gene. The CDR3 nucleotides are TGTGCCAGCTCACCGCAGGGGGCGGCCTATAATTCACCCCTCCACTTT. Translated: CASSPQGAAYNSPLHF.

With regard to this clone: This sample includes further DNA sequences coding for the same CDR3. The V and J genes are TRBV18 and TRBJ2-7; D unclear. Trimming pared 3 bases from V and 0 bases from J, leaving 6 bases between. Per the germline V gene, CDR1 is KGHSH and CDR2 is LQKENI. The CDR3 sequence is 13 residues long. The CDR3: CASSPSSSYEQYF. CDR3 in DNA: TGTGCCAGCTCACCGAGTAGCTCCTACGAGCAGTACTTC.

The CDR3 DNA reads TGTGCCAGCAGCCACGACTGGACCTCCTACGAGCAGTACTTC. This translates into CASSHDWTSYEQYF. The rearrangement links TRBV7-2 to TRBJ2-7; D gene unclear. Germline CDR1 is SGHTA and CDR2 is FQGNSA. Trimming removed 5 bases at V and 0 bases at J, with 11 bases between. This CDR3 has 14 amino acids. Looking up the rest from reference TRBV7-2 and TRBJ2-7 gives the full variable domain: GAGVSQSPSNKVTEKGKDVELRCDPISGHTALYWYRQSLGQGLEFLIYFQGNSAPDKSGLPSDRFSAERTGGSVSTLTIQRTQQEDSAVYLCASSHDWTSYEQYFGPGTRLTVT.

The rearrangement uses TRBV2 and TRBJ1-2; 8 bases map to TRBD1. The trim removed 7 bases at V and 3 bases at J, leaving 4 bases unmatched. Looked up from germline, CDR1 is SNHLY and CDR2 is FYNNEI. The CDR3 runs to 13 residues. The CDR3 loop reads CASTRGRDYGYTF. DNA of the CDR3: TGTGCCAGCACCAGGGGGCGCGACTATGGCTACACCTTC.

J is TRBJ1-4 and V is TRBV5-4; TRBD1 matches at 8 bases. Looked up from germline, CDR1 is SGHNT and CDR2 is YYREEE (reference sequence). The V segment lost 3 bases and the J segment 12 bases; nucleotides outside the gene matches: 7. This CDR3 spans 13 amino acids. In DNA, the CDR3 is TGTGCCAGCAGCTATAGGAAGGACAGGGAACTGTTTTTT. The encoded protein is CASSYRKDRELFF. The full variable domain, completed using reference TRBV5-4 and TRBJ1-4, is ETGVTQSPTHLIKTRGQQVTLRCSSQSGHNTVSWYQQALGQGPQFIFQYYREEENGRGNFPPRFSGLQFPNYSSELNVNALELDDSALYLCASSYRKDRELFFGSGTQLSVL.

CDR3 nucleotides: TGTGCCAGCAGTGAAGTCGACAGGGGCGACGGTGGCTACACCTTC. Translation gives CASSEVDRGDGGYTF. The genes are TRBV25-1 and TRBJ1-2; 8 bases are a match to TRBD1. The germline CDR1 and CDR2 sequences are MGHDK and SYGVNS. The V and J ends lost 2 bases and 7 bases, in that order; junction bases with no gene match: 9. The CDR3 has 15 residues.

This clone was found a few times. The J gene is TRBJ1-4, the V gene TRBV19, with 8 bases that match TRBD1. CDR1 is LNHDA, CDR2 SQIVND, per germline (reference sequence). This CDR3 region has 14 residues. V lost 5 bases, J lost 10 bases, and 9 bases stayed unmatched. CDR3 nucleotide sequence: TGTGCCAGTAGTGCTCGACAGGGGATTGGAAAACTGTTTTTT. Translating it yields CASSARQGIGKLFF.

This clone turned up a few times. The CDR3 protein is CASSPRGDQDNEQFF. For the CDR3, the DNA is TGTGCCAGCTCACCACGGGGGGATCAGGACAATGAGCAGTTCTTC. The rearrangement links TRBV18 to TRBJ2-1; maybe TRBD2 (6 bases). The germline CDR1 and CDR2 sequences are KGHSH and LQKENI. Trimming cost V 1 base and J 5 bases, with 12 bases left between them. The CDR3 is 15 residues long. Full variable domain (rest looked up from reference TRBV18 and TRBJ2-1): NAGVMQNPRHLVRRRGQEARLRCSPMKGHSHVYWYRQLPEEGLKFMVYLQKENIIDESGMPKERFSAEFPKEGPSILRIQQVVRGDSAAYFCASSPRGDQDNEQFFGPGTRLTVL.

The chain combines TRBV28 with TRBJ2-5; either TRBD1 or TRBD2 may supply D (6 bases each). The germline V and J ends were trimmed by 6 bases and 5 bases, with 22 bases remaining between them. Germline V gene lookup returns CDR1 MDHEN and CDR2 SYDVKM. CDR3 length equals 16 residues. The CDR3 bases are TGTGCCAGCAGCACTTTCCGGGGGCGGAATGGGGAGACCCAGTACTTC. Protein sequence: CASSTFRGRNGETQYF.

The chain is built from TRBV11-2 and TRBJ1-1; no clear D gene. Germline V gene lookup returns CDR1 SGHAT and CDR2 FQNNGV. This CDR3 region has 13 residues. Trimming pared 1 base from V and 5 bases from J, leaving 8 bases between. In DNA form, the CDR3 reads TGTGCCAGCAGCTTAGCCCTGGGGACTGAAGCTTTCTTT. Translating gives CASSLALGTEAFF.